The entry that follows covers one TCR beta chain sequence. This clone appeared once. Its antigen is not yet known. Qualities for individual bases were not recorded, and no much larger clone is one base off. These data come from a study of shared clonotypes between healthy human individuals (dated by TCRdb to the early 2020s). At the level of the whole study: Three men and a couple of women, aged 18 to 49 years, made up the cohort. Different laboratories and diverse techniques were used to prepare libraries and sequence TCR repertoires, to increase sequencing depth and limit assay-specific biases. The study deeply sequenced blood TCR repertoires of about 5 healthy adults to estimate repertoire size and the extent of clonotype sharing between individuals. Leukapheresis yielded between about 0.94 and 9 billion PBMCs per donor. For each donor, CD4 naive and CD4 memory were each given three plates, CD8 naive was given two plates, and CD8 memory was given one plate.

The CDR3 spans 16 residues, from the cysteine through the phenylalanine. The only DNA kept is the CDR3, 48 bases in frame from the first base. V gives up 5 bases and J gives up 1 base, and the segment between their germline ends measures 14 bases. CDR1 and CDR2 are read off the germline V gene (reference sequence) as SEHNR and FQNEAQ. For the CD8 naive samples, CD45RO-negative cells were positively selected for CCR7, yielding a CD45RA+CCR7+ population from which TemRA cells were excluded. The donors were healthy, HIV-negative adults with no recently reported acute infections or vaccinations. Every donor was a Caucasian adult residing in Nashville, Tennessee, USA. Blood was obtained by leukapheresis, after which PBMCs were separated by Ficoll-Histopaque density gradient centrifugation and cryopreserved in liquid nitrogen vapor phase. Purity and quantity of every magnetically sorted T cell population were checked by analytical flow cytometry. Genomic DNA was isolated from each sorted fraction and quantified by UV absorbance on a Nanodrop 2000c.

Using the deep immunoSEQ assay, multiplex PCR amplified TCR CDR3 regions from genomic DNA. Genomic DNA extracted from each cell subset was distributed evenly over all wells of several immunoSEQ 96-well plates, and each plate served as one replicate. For sorted subsets, approximately 190 ng of genomic DNA, equivalent to some 33,000 T cell genomes, went into each replicate PCR. Purified libraries were measured with a Qubit 3.0 fluorometer, size-checked on a Bioanalyzer 2100, and measured again with the KAPA Library Quantification kit. Every immunoSEQ 96-well plate was sequenced on a dedicated single-read 150-cycle Illumina NextSeq 550 flow cell. Turning to the authors' computational methods: Because the immunoSEQ output included only junctional sequences and no quality scores, the filtering could not be the same as the filtering used for full-length reads. To assign V/J genes and CDR3, sequences were annotated using PyIR, a Python wrapper for IgBLAST v1.9, with IMGT germline references. Reads were filtered out if the reads had weak V/J assignments (E-value above 1e-6), no CDR3, stop codons, out-of-frame junctions, or ambiguous translated residues. V3J clonotypes were defined by identical inferred V gene, J gene, and CDR3 amino acid sequence. The percentage overlap between two repertoires was calculated by dividing the number of shared unique clonotypes by the size of the smaller repertoire. RTK rarefaction, the Chao1 estimator, and Recon v2.1 estimates of unobserved clonotypes were used to assess repertoire richness. Generation probabilities for all TCRbeta clonotypes obtained by the gDNA method from a handful of donors were computed using OLGA. TCRdb retrieved this table from immuneACCESS and kept in-frame rearrangements only. Not all clones are present; in checked studies, unresolved V genes account for under half, and no reason is known for the remainder. D and trimming were read from the DNA, whereas the V and J calls and clone size are those reported in that table. This sample holds 1.5 million to 2.5 million clones; about 95% were observed only once. Jointly, the top ten make up 0.9% to 1.5% of the sample.

What the authors observed across the whole study: Sharing across several donors was observed for roughly 5% of naive CD4, 3.5% of naive CD8, 2% to 2.5% of memory CD4, and around 0.4% of memory CD8 clonotypes. Higher generation probabilities were observed for clonotypes shared by all four sorted-subset donors than for non-shared clonotypes. Sampling was limited to blood, and TCR repertoires in tissue likely differ from TCR repertoires in blood. Larger estimated clonotype richness was generally found for naive subsets than for memory subsets. Pairwise subsampling indicated that sequencing depth was expected to affect the degree of clonotype sharing among donors. Because the study included a small number of donors, the genetic and exposure-history diversity represented was limited. Even with the large sequencing depth, rarefaction of the sorted-subset datasets indicated that sequencing was incomplete.

This receptor chain uses TRBV7-9 and TRBJ1-4, with TRBD1 perhaps the D gene, on 5 matching bases. Sequencing was carried out using naive CD8+ T cells sorted from blood. The cell subset or site label on this specimen signifies: CD45RA+CCR7+. This sequence was found in a man aged 18 to 30 in good health. The sequence in DNA is TGTGCCAGCAGCCCCTATGCCGGGGGAACTAATGAAAAACTGTTTTTT. This encodes CASSPYAGGTNEKLFF.